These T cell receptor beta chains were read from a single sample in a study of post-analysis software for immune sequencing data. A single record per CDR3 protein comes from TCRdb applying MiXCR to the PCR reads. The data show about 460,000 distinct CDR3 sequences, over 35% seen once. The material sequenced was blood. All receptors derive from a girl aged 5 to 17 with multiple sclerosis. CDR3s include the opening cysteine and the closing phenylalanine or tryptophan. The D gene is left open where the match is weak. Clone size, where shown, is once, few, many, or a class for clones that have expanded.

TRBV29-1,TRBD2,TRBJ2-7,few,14,CSVEGLADNYEQYF,TGCAGCGTCGAGGGACTAGCGGACAATTACGAGCAGTACTTC
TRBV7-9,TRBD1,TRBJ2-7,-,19,CASSFGALPIRTGTYEQYF,TGTGCCAGCAGCTTCGGAGCGTTGCCCATTCGGACAGGGACCTACGAGCAGTACTTC
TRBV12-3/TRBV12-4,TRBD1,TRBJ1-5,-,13,CASSTGGGQPQHF,TGTGCCAGCAGTACAGGGGGCGGTCAGCCCCAGCATTTT
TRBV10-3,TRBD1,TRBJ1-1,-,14,CAISKGQKNTEAFF,TGTGCCATCAGTAAGGGACAGAAGAACACTGAAGCTTTCTTT
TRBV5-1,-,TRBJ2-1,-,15,CASSLDGSGNNEQFF,TGCGCCAGCAGCTTGGACGGGAGTGGGAACAATGAGCAGTTCTTC
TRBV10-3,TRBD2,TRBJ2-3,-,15,CAISGSGTRGDTQYF,TGTGCCATCAGTGGAAGCGGGACCCGCGGAGATACGCAGTATTTT
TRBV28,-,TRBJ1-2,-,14,CASRHEWENYGYTF,TGTGCCAGCAGACACGAGTGGGAAAACTATGGCTACACCTTC
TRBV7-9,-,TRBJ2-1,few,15,CASIRPTFPYNEQFF,TGTGCCAGCATCAGACCGACTTTTCCCTACAATGAGCAGTTCTTC
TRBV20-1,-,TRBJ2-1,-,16,CSARAAGASSYNEQFF,TGCAGTGCGAGGGCGGCAGGGGCCTCCTCCTACAATGAGCAGTTCTTC
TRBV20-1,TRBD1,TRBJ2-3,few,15,CSAPGQGPSTDTQYF,TGCAGTGCGCCAGGACAGGGGCCTAGCACAGATACGCAGTATTTT